This T cell receptor (beta chain) was observed in a study of blood T cell repertoires in COVID-19. In the study overall: From the United States, Italy and Spain came samples of acute and convalescent COVID-19.

Per the authors' pipeline: Amplification with reference gene primers provided the estimates of nucleated cell counts. Only in-frame clones appear in the TCRdb table, and some are missing; sequencing was by immunoSEQ multiplex PCR. D and trimming come from the DNA, and the V and J calls and clone size come from that table. The data hold tens of thousands of clones, with approximately 89% observed a single time. The CDR3 is made up of 11 amino acids. Trimming pared 4 bases from V and 6 bases from J, leaving 5 bases between. The receptor was derived from a human donor with active COVID-19. The donor label of this sample is uncertain. V and J are TRBV12-3 or TRBV12-4 and TRBJ2-3; D unclear. The sample consisted of peripheral blood. DNA of the CDR3: TGTGCCAGCAGTTCCCGGGATACGCAGTATTTT. Residues: CASSSRDTQYF.